The clone carrying this TCR beta chain came up once. Its antigen is unidentified. The data stem from a study of PD-L1 blockade in urothelial cancer. As for the study in general: It was at some point between 2013 and 2014 that patients started atezolizumab at 1,200 mg intravenously every 3 weeks. Blood was tested 3 weeks (second dose) and 6 weeks into treatment. Blood samples had a median of 141,255 T cells.

The repertoire was sequenced with immunoSEQ multiplex PCR; TCRdb's copy has only in-frame clones and lacks some. This sample has around 30,000 clones, with around 80% found just once. The CDR3 has 12 residues. V lost 6 bases to trimming and J lost 2 bases, with 7 bases between them. Germline CDR1 is MDHEN and CDR2 is SYDVKM. General study findings and limits: Pretreatment peripheral blood TCR clonality that fell below the median predicted better survival among the patients studied.

The rearrangement uses TRBV28 and TRBJ1-1, with D hard to call. The clonotype comes from a man aged 45-65 years with urothelial cancer. This sample comprised PBMCs, obtained around atezolizumab (anti-PD-L1) treatment. In DNA form, the CDR3 reads TGTGCCAGCAGCCTGTTAAACACTGAAGCTTTCTTT. Its protein product is CASSLLNTEAFF.